This T cell receptor beta chain was profiled in a study of breast tumors, draining lymph nodes, adjacent tissues. In the case of this clonotype: Its cognate antigen is unknown. A much bigger clone sits one base away, suggesting this may be a read error.

Breast cancer patients provided tissue from their axillary draining lymph nodes. Germline CDR1 is DFQATT and CDR2 is SNEGSKA (reference sequence). CDR3 length: 16 amino acids. Findings and limits, study-wide: Tumor and nontumor repertoires were significantly more similar in luminal-like than in basal-like breast cancer. The data were judged consistent with most tumor T cells coming from lymph node and expanding in tumor. Data only fit, rather than demonstrated, lymph node origin of most tumor T cells. Tumor TCR diversity was below lymph nodes but above nontumor tissue.

Each CDR3 protein gets one entry after TCRdb re-called the multiplex PCR reads with MiXCR. The sample shows 180,000 or so distinct CDR3 sequences, around a third of them seen only once. The chain couples TRBV20-1 to TRBJ2-1; D is possibly TRBD2 (7 bases). Sequencing was performed on axillary lymph node tissue. This TCR came from a female donor with breast cancer. Some clones in this sample may be carry-over from other donors' samples. The CDR3 nucleotides read TGCAGTGCTACCTGGGGGGGGAGGGGGGACTACAGTGAGCAGTTCTTC. Amino acid sequence: CSATWGGRGDYSEQFF.